This record looks at one TCR beta chain sequence and its context. In the authors' workflow: How many nucleated cells were present was estimated from reference gene primer amplification. This table comes from immunoSEQ multiplex PCR, and its TCRdb copy is limited to in-frame clones, with some not included. V, J and clone size were drawn from that table, and D and trimming were deduced from the DNA. The sample includes fewer than 25,000 clones, under 95% of them seen just once. These data belong to a study of blood T cell repertoires in COVID-19. Study-wide background: The origin of the acute and convalescent COVID-19 samples was the United States, Italy and Spain. Sample material is recorded as cDNA or gDNA derived from T cells, B-cell-depleted T cells, or PBMCs.

This CDR3 is 15 amino acids long. CDR1 SGHNT and CDR2 YYREEE come from the germline V gene (reference sequence). The V segment lost 5 bases and the J segment 4 bases; nucleotides outside the gene matches: 7. Sample: peripheral blood. This TCR was recovered from a human donor in a cohort sampled during active COVID-19. This chain links TRBV5-4 with TRBJ2-7, with 12 bases aligning to TRBD2. The CDR3 is CASRSRLAGAYEQYF. In nucleotides, the CDR3 is TGTGCCAGCAGGTCACGACTAGCGGGGGCGTACGAGCAGTACTTC. Together with reference TRBV5-4 and TRBJ2-7, the CDR3 gives the full variable domain: ETGVTQSPTHLIKTRGQQVTLRCSSQSGHNTVSWYQQALGQGPQFIFQYYREEENGRGNFPPRFSGLQFPNYSSELNVNALELDDSALYLCASRSRLAGAYEQYFGPGTRLTVT.